This TCR beta chain was captured by sequencing in a study of T cell changes during pregnancy in multiple sclerosis (dated by TCRdb to between 2018 and 2021). A note on the overall study: The study examined how the T cell repertoire changed over the course of pregnancy in women with multiple sclerosis.

About this clone itself: Its antigen is unknown. It has no much larger one-base neighbor in the sample; base qualities were not kept.

The receptor library was made with the immunoSEQ multiplex PCR assay. TCRdb holds this immuneACCESS table with in-frame rearrangements only. Some clones are missing; in checked studies, unresolved V genes explain under half, and the rest has no known cause. The sample includes roughly 48,000 clones, with almost 95% observed a single time. The top ten clonotypes cover 0.91% of the sample. V and J are trimmed by 0 bases and 3 bases, and the gene matches miss 4 bases of the junction. CDR1 and CDR2 (MGHRA, YSYEKL) derive from the germline V gene. The CDR3 holds 15 amino acids from the cysteine to the phenylalanine. Only the CDR3 region is kept as DNA, spanning 45 bases read in frame from base 1.

The rearrangement joined TRBV4-1 to TRBJ1-2; 7 of the junction bases match TRBD1. This TCR derives from a female donor in good health, enrolled as a control in a pregnancy study. The input for sequencing was CD4+ T cells from peripheral blood mononuclear cells, taken in the second trimester of pregnancy. This receptor carries the CDR3 CASSQDSGGYYGYTF. The DNA is as follows: TGCGCCAGCAGCCAAGATTCAGGGGGATACTATGGCTACACCTTC.